This T cell receptor beta chain was obtained from a study of cytotoxic CD8 clonotypes in ibrutinib-treated CLL. Study information: It was after a median 12 months of treatment, range 6 to 36, that response samples were taken.

Points on this clone: Its antigen is currently unknown.

General observations from the study: Clonotypes that were public were uncommon, and they contracted or stayed stable on treatment.

Germline values: CDR1 SGHAT, CDR2 FQNNGV. Between the trimmed V and J ends, which lost 3 bases and 5 bases, there was a span of 10 bases. This CDR3 is 13 amino acids long. Method: immunoSEQ multiplex PCR; TCRdb's copy keeps in-frame clones and lacks some. The sample contains about 150,000 clones, about 80% of which appear only once. TCR beta libraries used around 2.2 micrograms of DNA from cryopreserved PBMCs. The V and J genes are TRBV11-2 and TRBJ1-2; the D gene is possibly TRBD1 (6 bases). Sequences were derived from PBMCs, sampled after 24 months of ibrutinib treatment. The sequence was obtained from a human donor with chronic lymphocytic leukemia. CDR3: CASSFQGHYGYTF. As DNA, the CDR3 is TGTGCCAGCAGCTTTCAGGGACATTATGGCTACACCTTC.